The subject of this entry is one T cell receptor beta chain. TCRdb's table, derived via immunoSEQ multiplex PCR, lists solely in-frame clones and lacks some. The table lists some 82,000 clones, 94% of them singletons. The data were obtained in a study of technical replicates of blood from several donors. This CDR3 is built from 12 residues. Trimming removed 3 bases from V and 7 bases from J, with 8 bases in between. Germline V gives CDR1 MNHEY, CDR2 SMNVEV (reference sequence). Sequenced sample: T cells isolated from PBMCs. This rearrangement joins TRBV27 to TRBJ2-3; no clear D. This TCR came from a human donor in good health. This CDR3 reads CASSFSLYTQYF. Written as DNA, the CDR3 is TGTGCCAGCAGTTTTTCCCTATATACGCAGTATTTT.